The 31 T cell receptor beta chains reported below all come from one sample, sequenced in a study of blood T cell repertoires in COVID-19. Some clones are missing from TCRdb's copy, which holds only in-frame ones; the method was immunoSEQ multiplex PCR. The sample contains about 140,000 clones, about three quarters of which appear only once. Sequenced sample: peripheral blood. The receptor source for this set is a woman aged 55 to 70 with acute or convalescent COVID-19.

Points on this clone: A junction end diverges from the germline sequence, so it may reflect a read error. The chain employs TRBV29-1 and TRBJ2-3; 13 bases fit TRBD2. Germline V CDR1 and CDR2: SQVTM, ANQGSEA. The CDR3 has 15 amino acids. The CDR3 reads CSVEGLAGDQDTQYF. The CDR3 region has the DNA TGCAGCGTAGAAGGACTAGCGGGAGATCAAGATACGCAGTATTTT.

V usage is TRBV2 and J usage is TRBJ2-7; 8 bases are a match to TRBD1. Germline CDR1 is SNHLY and CDR2 is FYNNEI. Unmatched junction bases numbered 6, after V lost 6 bases and J lost 2 bases. The CDR3 spans 14 residues. CDR3 loop: CASSLGQGAYEQYF. CDR3 sequence (DNA): TGTGCCAGCAGCTTAGGACAGGGCGCCTACGAGCAGTACTTC.

The chain is built from TRBV11-3 and TRBJ2-1; 7 bases agree with TRBD2. This CDR3 is built from 14 residues. Trimming at V came to 5 bases and at J to 5 bases, leaving 6 bases not matched to a gene. Germline loops: CDR1 SGHNT, CDR2 YENEEA. The CDR3 DNA reads as TGTGCCAGCAGCCCTACGGGGGGTCACAATGAGCAGTTCTTC. It specifies CASSPTGGHNEQFF.

The rearrangement links TRBV7-8 to TRBJ2-7, with 8 bases fitting TRBD1. J was trimmed by 0 bases and V by 1 base; bases with no gene match: 2. Germline V CDR1 and CDR2: SGHVS, FQNEAQ. The CDR3 extends over 15 amino acids. CDR3 sequence (DNA): TGTGCCAGCAGCTTAGGGACAGGGCCCTCCTACGAGCAGTACTTC. As protein: CASSLGTGPSYEQYF.

This chain uses TRBV9 with TRBJ2-5, with D possibly matching TRBD2 (5 bases). Germline values: CDR1 SGDLS, CDR2 YYNGEE. V lost 4 bases to trimming and J lost 1 base, with 17 bases between them. CDR3 length: 16 amino acids. The CDR3 region has the DNA TGTGCCAGCAGCAAGGTCCCTTTCGAGGGCCAAGAGACCCAGTACTTC. Translation gives CASSKVPFEGQETQYF.

The chain joins TRBV3-1 (or the pseudogene TRBV3-2) to TRBJ1-5; D is perhaps TRBD1 (6 bases). The CDR3 covers 15 residues. Germline lookup yields CDR1 LGHDT and CDR2 YNNKEL (reference sequence). The ends were cut back, 0 bases at V and 4 bases at J, with 10 bases in the middle. CDR3 protein: CASSQEQGRNQPQHF. In DNA form, the CDR3 reads TGTGCCAGCAGCCAAGAACAGGGTCGAAATCAGCCCCAGCATTTT.

The V gene is TRBV2, the J gene TRBJ2-7; 10 nucleotides line up with TRBD2. The CDR3 is 13 residues long. V trimming: 9 bases; J trimming: 2 bases; junction bases outside the gene matches: 4. Germline V lookup: CDR1 SNHLY, CDR2 FYNNEI. In DNA form, the CDR3 reads TGTGCCAGTCTAAGCGGGAGGGCCTACGAGCAGTACTTC. It translates to CASLSGRAYEQYF.

This chain links TRBV18 with TRBJ2-2; TRBD2 aligns across 8 bases. V shed 3 bases and J 3 bases; nucleotides not matched to a gene: 0. The CDR3 length is 14 residues. CDR1 is KGHSH and CDR2 is LQKENI in the germline V gene. The CDR3: CASSPRGDTGELFF. In DNA, the CDR3 is TGTGCCAGCTCACCGCGGGGGGACACCGGGGAGCTGTTTTTT.

This clone was seen only once. The CDR3 region has the DNA TGTGCCAGCACAGAGCGAACGGGCACAGATACGCAGTATTTT. Amino acid sequence: CASTERTGTDTQYF. This chain connects TRBV6-5 to TRBJ2-3; D gene unclear. CDR1 MNHEY and CDR2 SVGAGI come from the germline V gene. This CDR3 region has 14 residues. Trimming left V 7 bases short and J 1 base short, with 12 bases between.

This clone was seen a single time. The rearrangement joins TRBV18 to TRBJ2-3, with 7 bases that match TRBD2. Per the germline V gene, CDR1 is KGHSH and CDR2 is LQKENI. The CDR3 loop spans 15 amino acids. The V and J ends lost 3 bases and 5 bases, in that order; junction bases with no gene match: 8. CDR3 loop: CASSPFTGGGDTQYF. DNA of the CDR3: TGTGCCAGCTCACCCTTTACGGGAGGCGGAGATACGCAGTATTTT.

The rearrangement links TRBV5-1 to TRBJ1-3; no definite D call. CDR1 is SGHRS and CDR2 is YFSETQ in the germline V gene. The CDR3 runs to 15 residues. Trimming removed 0 bases at V and 2 bases at J, with 9 bases between. CDR3 amino acids: CASSLVPSPGNTIYF. CDR3 nucleotide sequence: TGCGCCAGCAGCTTGGTCCCGTCCCCTGGAAACACCATATATTTT.

This clone was counted a single time. The genes are TRBV2 and TRBJ2-5; 7 bases agree with TRBD2. The CDR3 is 16 amino acids. The ends lost 8 bases at V and 5 bases at J; junction bases unmatched: 17. CDR1 SNHLY and CDR2 FYNNEI come from the germline V gene. CDR3 region: CASWEGGGSRGETQYF. CDR3 DNA: TGTGCCAGCTGGGAGGGCGGCGGGAGCCGAGGGGAGACCCAGTACTTC. Looking up the rest from reference TRBV2 and TRBJ2-5 gives the full variable domain: EPEVTQTPSHQVTQMGQEVILRCVPISNHLYFYWYRQILGQKVEFLVSFYNNEISEKSEIFDDQFSVERPDGSNFTLKIRSTKLEDSAMYFCASWEGGGSRGETQYFGPGTRLLVL.

This chain links TRBV27 with TRBJ2-1; 12 bases fit TRBD2. With 1 base clipped from V and 9 bases from J, the junction kept 10 bases outside the gene matches. The CDR3 has 17 residues. The V gene's germline CDR1 is MNHEY and CDR2 SMNVEV (reference sequence). The CDR3 loop reads CASSLFRLAGGPGEQFF. The CDR3 DNA sequence: TGTGCCAGCAGTTTATTCCGGCTAGCGGGAGGGCCTGGTGAGCAGTTCTTC.

The chain is built from TRBV28 and TRBJ1-4, with TRBD1 as a possible D gene (5 bases). Trimming pared 5 bases from V and 7 bases from J, leaving 5 bases between. Germline lookup yields CDR1 MDHEN and CDR2 SYDVKM. This CDR3 region has 11 residues. The CDR3 here is CASSRGEKLFF. The CDR3 DNA reads as TGTGCCAGCAGTAGGGGTGAAAAACTGTTTTTT.

This clone is a singleton in its sample. The rearrangement uses TRBV14 and TRBJ2-7; TRBD1 matches 9 bases. The CDR3 spans 16 residues. Germline V CDR1 and CDR2: SGHDN, FVKESK. Trimming cost V 0 bases and J 3 bases; bases outside gene matches: 6. The DNA of the CDR3 is TGTGCCAGCAGCCAAGATATCGGGACAGGGCGCTACGAGCAGTACTTC. Its protein product is CASSQDIGTGRYEQYF.

J is TRBJ1-5 and V is TRBV5-1, with 8 bases identical to TRBD1. V gave up 3 bases and J gave up 3 bases; unmatched junction bases: 5. This CDR3 is built from 15 residues. CDR1 is SGHRS, CDR2 YFSETQ, per germline. The CDR3 protein is CASSSTGAPNQPQHF. For the CDR3, the DNA is TGCGCCAGCAGCTCGACAGGGGCGCCCAATCAGCCCCAGCATTTT.

V is TRBV4-1 and J is TRBJ2-2; D possibly corresponds to TRBD1 (6 bases). Per germline, CDR1 MGHRA and CDR2 YSYEKL. CDR3 length equals 15 residues. Trimming cost V 10 bases and J 8 bases, with 23 bases left between them. The CDR3 nucleotides are TGCGCCACCTCCCGGGACACCACTTTCTTGGGGGAGCTGTTTTTT. This gives the protein CATSRDTTFLGELFF.

The chain recombines TRBV10-1 with TRBJ1-5; D is possibly TRBD1 (5 bases). The CDR3 covers 17 residues. Germline lookup yields CDR1 WNHNN and CDR2 SYGVQD (reference sequence). CDR3 amino acids: CPPRGGEGNSSNQPQHF. CDR3 nucleotides: TGCCCGCCGCGGGGGGGGGAGGGGAACTCGAGCAATCAGCCCCAGCATTTT.

Only one count was recorded for this clone. The chain carries TRBV5-1 and TRBJ1-1; tentatively, D is TRBD1 (5 bases). Trimming took off 1 base at V and 10 bases at J, with 17 bases between the two ends. Germline loops: CDR1 SGHRS, CDR2 YFSETQ. The CDR3 spans 14 residues. CDR3 sequence reads: CASSLHRLRSGAFF. The DNA of the CDR3 is TGCGCCAGCAGCTTGCACAGGCTAAGATCCGGAGCTTTCTTT.

V gene TRBV28 combines with J gene TRBJ1-4; TRBD1 aligns across 8 bases. J gave up 5 bases and V 4 bases, and 9 bases lay outside the gene matches. Per germline, CDR1 MDHEN and CDR2 SYDVKM. This CDR3 is 16 amino acids long. Here the CDR3 reads CASSSDGQGLNEKLFF. The CDR3 DNA follows: TGTGCCAGCAGTTCCGACGGACAGGGACTAAATGAAAAACTGTTTTTT.

V is TRBV3-1 (or the pseudogene TRBV3-2) and J is TRBJ1-4, with D perhaps TRBD1 (6 bases). The V and J ends lost 3 bases and 5 bases respectively, with 10 bases between them. CDR1 LGHDT and CDR2 YNNKEL come from the germline V gene (reference sequence). The CDR3 loop spans 14 amino acids. This CDR3 is CASSHRGSNEKLFF. The CDR3 DNA follows: TGTGCCAGCAGCCACAGGGGCTCAAATGAAAAACTGTTTTTT.

The rearrangement uses TRBV12-3 or TRBV12-4 and TRBJ1-3; the D is unclear. With 6 bases removed from V and 4 bases from J, the gap between germline ends came to 7 bases. This CDR3 is built from 12 residues. The CDR3 here is CASSFAGNTIYF. CDR3 coding DNA: TGTGCCAGCAGCTTTGCGGGAAACACCATATATTTT.

The V gene is TRBV5-1, the J gene TRBJ2-7, with 11 positions matching TRBD2. CDR1 SGHRS and CDR2 YFSETQ come from the germline V gene. With 2 bases clipped from V and 4 bases from J, the junction kept 5 bases outside the gene matches. This CDR3 has 15 residues. Here the CDR3 reads CASSFGTSGQYEQYF. In DNA form, the CDR3 reads TGCGCCAGCAGCTTCGGGACTAGCGGTCAATACGAGCAGTACTTC.

V gene TRBV15 combines with J gene TRBJ2-2; 10 bases agree with TRBD1. Trimming at V came to 1 base and at J to 0 bases, leaving 8 bases not matched to a gene. The CDR3 has 19 amino acids. Germline loops: CDR1 LNHNV, CDR2 YYDKDF (reference sequence). This CDR3 is CATSRATGTGVANTGELFF. Here the CDR3 DNA reads TGTGCCACCAGCAGAGCAACCGGGACAGGGGTCGCGAACACCGGGGAGCTGTTTTTT.

This clone has a single count. J is TRBJ2-3 and V is TRBV11-1, with D possibly TRBD2 on 6 matching bases. The CDR3 loop spans 13 amino acids. Germline CDR1 SGHAT, CDR2 FQDESV (reference sequence). V was clipped by 5 bases and J by 10 bases, with 16 bases between them. CDR3 amino acids: CASSQPPGLSQYF. The CDR3 nucleotides are TGTGCCAGCAGCCAACCACCGGGACTTTCGCAGTATTTT. Full variable domain (outside the CDR3, taken from reference TRBV11-1 and TRBJ2-3): EAEVAQSPRYKITEKSQAVAFWCDPISGHATLYWYRQILGQGPELLVQFQDESVVDDSQLPKDRFSAERLKGVDSTLKIQPAELGDSAMYLCASSQPPGLSQYFGPGTRLTVL.

V and J are TRBV19 and TRBJ1-5; 7 bases are a match to TRBD1. This CDR3 has 14 residues. The germline CDR1 and CDR2 sequences are LNHDA and SQIVND (reference sequence). Germline trimming cut 5 bases from V and 2 bases from J; bases unmatched to any gene: 3. The CDR3 DNA sequence: TGTGCCAGTAGTTATGACAGGGGCAATCAGCCCCAGCATTTT. Amino acids: CASSYDRGNQPQHF.

The chain has TRBV9 and TRBJ2-1; D perhaps matches TRBD2 (8 bases). Trimming took 4 bases from V and 7 from J, leaving 18 bases between them. Looked up from germline, CDR1 is SGDLS and CDR2 is YYNGEE. This CDR3 is built from 15 residues. The DNA for the CDR3 is TGTGCCAGCAGCCTAGGAGGGGGCGGGGGGAATGAGCAGTTCTTC. Translated: CASSLGGGGGNEQFF. The full variable domain, with the rest looked up from reference TRBV9 and TRBJ2-1, is DSGVTQTPKHLITATGQRVTLRCSPRSGDLSVYWYQQSLDQGLQFLIQYYNGEERAKGNILERFSAQQFPDLHSELNLSSLELGDSALYFCASSLGGGGGNEQFFGPGTRLTVL.

J is TRBJ2-1 and V is TRBV20-1; D gene unclear. The CDR3 runs 9 residues. V dropped 3 bases and J dropped 12 bases, with 6 bases sitting between them. Germline V gene sequence: CDR1 DFQATT, CDR2 SNEGSKA (reference sequence). The CDR3 coding sequence is TGCAGTGCTAGTCCGGGGCAGTTCTTC. As protein: CSASPGQFF.

Ten or more counts support this clone. The chain couples TRBV28 to TRBJ1-3; D perhaps matches TRBD1 (6 bases). Germline values: CDR1 MDHEN, CDR2 SYDVKM. The CDR3 runs 15 residues. The germline V and J ends were trimmed by 5 bases and 4 bases, with 15 bases remaining between them. The CDR3 sequence is CASSMTGSGGNTIYF. The CDR3 nucleotides read TGTGCCAGCAGTATGACAGGTTCGGGAGGAAACACCATATATTTT.

The rearrangement uses TRBV12-3 or TRBV12-4 and TRBJ2-7; D remains ambiguous. V was clipped by 2 bases and J by 3 bases, with 8 bases between them. This CDR3 is 13 amino acids long. The CDR3 DNA follows: TGTGCCAGCAGTTTAAACAGTTACTACGAGCAGTACTTC. The encoded protein is CASSLNSYYEQYF.

This clone was picked up many times. This chain links TRBV7-9 with TRBJ2-1, with 8 bases matching TRBD2. The junction had 4 bases not matched to a gene; V was cut back by 3 bases and J by 3 bases. Germline values: CDR1 SEHNR, CDR2 FQNEAQ (reference sequence). The CDR3 is made up of 15 amino acids. CDR3 protein: CASSFGLAGYNEQFF. Written as DNA, the CDR3 is TGTGCCAGCAGCTTCGGGCTAGCGGGCTACAATGAGCAGTTCTTC.